Reported below is one TCR beta chain. Trimming shortened V by 6 bases and J by 0 bases, and 12 bases separated the two germline ends. The CDR3 sequence is 15 residues long. Germline-derived CDR1 and CDR2 are MNHNS and SASEGT. The source of the sample is a study of response to subunit inactivated influenza vaccine. TCRdb reanalysed the RT-PCR reads using MiXCR and keeps one entry per CDR3 protein. The data show about 570,000 distinct CDR3 sequences, with roughly 12% seen just once and roughly 11% held by the top ten. The same sample was also used in a study of T cells expressing NK-cell markers. As reported in that work: For TCR beta, cDNA was produced by 5'RACE template switching with UMIs. It was sorted CD3+CD56-NKG2C+, CD3+CD56+NKG2C- and CD3+CD56+NKG2C+ T cells that provided the TCR beta repertoires. Out of eight donors sequenced, seven tested HCMV-seropositive and the remaining one seronegative. About 6 donors had dominant NKG2C+ clonotypes that comprised roughly 1.0-7.5% of their CD8+ T cells. In four donors, these clonotypes also led the CD3+CD56-NKG2C+ fraction.

Sequencing used PBMCs from blood, obtained on the day of vaccination. The V and J genes are TRBV6-1 and TRBJ2-1; D remains unclear. This clonotype originated in a man aged 45-60 years who received an inactivated influenza vaccine. In nucleotides, the CDR3 is TGTGCCAGCAGGAAAGTCCTGAGCTCCTACAATGAGCAGTTCTTC. Its translation: CASRKVLSSYNEQFF.